Detailed here is one T cell receptor (beta chain). The data belong to a study of blood T cell repertoires in COVID-19. As for the study in general: Material from acute and convalescent COVID-19 was sourced from the United States, Italy and Spain. Sample material is recorded as cDNA or gDNA derived from T cells, B-cell-depleted T cells, or PBMCs.

Source study methods: Amplified reference gene primers provided the basis for estimating nucleated cell counts. Profiled with immunoSEQ multiplex PCR; TCRdb holds only in-frame clones, not every one. For V, J and clone size, that table is used; D and trimming come from the DNA. The table includes roughly 260,000 clones, about 85% detected once. The germline V gene has CDR1 MNHEY and CDR2 SVGAGI. V lost 5 bases to trimming and J lost 4 bases, with 15 bases between them. This CDR3 spans 15 amino acids. The sequence derives from a man aged 60 to 69 who had recovered from COVID-19. Sequencing was carried out using peripheral blood. V gene TRBV6-5 combines with J gene TRBJ1-3, with D perhaps TRBD1 (5 bases). The CDR3 loop is CASSKPGTPGNTIYF. The CDR3 DNA reads as TGTGCCAGCAGTAAACCCGGGACTCCAGGAAACACCATATATTTT.